The 30 T cell receptor beta chains presented below share a single source sample, sequenced in a study of blood T cell repertoires in COVID-19. The method was immunoSEQ multiplex PCR; TCRdb's version includes in-frame clones alone and lacks a portion of them. The data hold about 78,000 clones, with 86% observed a single time. The sample consisted of peripheral blood. The receptors originated from a woman in her sixties with acute or convalescent COVID-19.

The V call is TRBV2, the J call TRBJ1-1; 8 nucleotides agree with TRBD1. There are 14 residues in the CDR3. Germline V CDR1 and CDR2: SNHLY, FYNNEI. The junction had 8 bases not matched to a gene; V was cut back by 6 bases and J by 5 bases. The CDR3 sequence is CASRGTGLGTEAFF. CDR3 coding DNA: TGTGCCAGCAGGGGGACAGGCCTAGGGACTGAAGCTTTCTTT.

The chain links TRBV7-9 to TRBJ2-7; D is undetermined. The CDR3 has 12 amino acids. Germline values: CDR1 SEHNR, CDR2 FQNEAQ (reference sequence). Trimming removed 5 bases at V and 5 bases at J, with 10 bases between. CDR3 residues: CASSQTVNEQYF. CDR3 DNA: TGTGCCAGCAGCCAGACTGTTAACGAGCAGTACTTC.

The genes are TRBV29-1 and TRBJ1-4; 7 nucleotides align to TRBD1. V trimming: 3 bases; J trimming: 3 bases; junction bases outside the gene matches: 7. CDR1 is SQVTM, CDR2 ANQGSEA, per germline. The length of the CDR3 is 15 residues. The CDR3 DNA sequence: TGCAGCGTTGACCTCACGGGACAGCCTAATGAAAAACTGTTTTTT. Its translation is CSVDLTGQPNEKLFF.

This chain joins TRBV4-1 and TRBJ1-5; 7 nucleotides match TRBD1. CDR3 length: 15 residues. Germline V CDR1 and CDR2: MGHRA, YSYEKL. The V gene end was trimmed by 4 bases and the J gene end by 3 bases; junction bases not matched to a gene: 6. The DNA for the CDR3 is TGCGCCAGCAGCCCCAGGACAGGCTCCAATCAGCCCCAGCATTTT. It translates to CASSPRTGSNQPQHF.

The rearrangement uses TRBV7-8 and TRBJ2-7; D gene uncertain. Germline lookup yields CDR1 SGHVS and CDR2 FQNEAQ. CDR3 size: 13 residues. Trimming took off 2 bases at V and 3 bases at J, with 8 bases between the two ends. CDR3 bases: TGTGCCAGCAGCTTAAGTGCGGACTACGAGCAGTACTTC. Encoded protein: CASSLSADYEQYF.

The chain employs TRBV7-8 and TRBJ2-7, with D perhaps TRBD2 (6 bases). The CDR3 consists of 15 residues. The ends were cut back, 5 bases at V and 0 bases at J, with 14 bases in the middle. CDR1 and CDR2 from the germline V gene are SGHVS and FQNEAQ. The CDR3 sequence is CASSPEWTTSYEQYF. The CDR3, as DNA: TGTGCCAGCAGCCCAGAGTGGACTACCTCCTACGAGCAGTACTTC.

The chain is built from TRBV6-2 or TRBV6-3 and TRBJ2-1; tentatively, D is TRBD2 (5 bases). This CDR3 contains 16 residues. Germline V gene lookup returns CDR1 MNHEY and CDR2 SVGEGT. The ends were cut back, 2 bases at V and 3 bases at J, with 14 bases in the middle. CDR3 DNA sequence: TGTGCCAGCAGTTACCCGACTATGACCTACTACAATGAGCAGTTCTTC. Protein: CASSYPTMTYYNEQFF.

The chain carries TRBV4-3 and TRBJ1-2, with a possible D match to TRBD1 (6 bases). Germline CDR1 LGHNA, CDR2 YSLEER. The length of the CDR3 is 17 residues. The V gene lost 1 base and the J gene lost 4 bases, with 19 bases spanning the gap. The CDR3 sequence: CASSQGKLTGQPYGYTF. The CDR3 DNA follows: TGCGCCAGCAGCCAAGGGAAGCTGACGGGACAACCCTATGGCTACACCTTC.

This clone has a single count. This chain joins TRBV19 and TRBJ1-1, with D tentatively TRBD1 (6 bases). The germline V and J ends were trimmed by 7 bases and 2 bases, with 14 bases remaining between them. This CDR3 spans 14 amino acids. Per the germline V gene, CDR1 is LNHDA and CDR2 is SQIVND (reference sequence). The CDR3, as DNA: TGTGCCAGTAAAACCGGGACATATAACACTGAAGCTTTCTTT. Translated, it gives CASKTGTYNTEAFF.

The chain has TRBV19 and TRBJ1-6; no firm D call. This CDR3 is 15 amino acids long. Looked up from germline, CDR1 is LNHDA and CDR2 is SQIVND (reference sequence). V was clipped by 3 bases and J by 10 bases, with 16 bases between them. The DNA of the CDR3 is TGTGCCAGTAGTATCTCGGACTCCCATACGTCACCCCTCCACTTT. Its translation: CASSISDSHTSPLHF. Based on the CDR3 plus reference TRBV19 and TRBJ1-6, the full variable domain is DGGITQSPKYLFRKEGQNVTLSCEQNLNHDAMYWYRQDPGQGLRLIYYSQIVNDFQKGDIAEGYSVSREKKESFPLTVTSAQKNPTAFYLCASSISDSHTSPLHFGNGTRLTVT.

This chain uses TRBV5-1 with TRBJ1-5; 7 positions agree with TRBD1. CDR1 is SGHRS and CDR2 is YFSETQ in the germline V gene. The J segment lost 4 bases and the V segment lost 3 bases, leaving 1 base of the junction unmatched. This CDR3 region has 13 residues. The CDR3 loop reads CASSWGQNQPQHF. CDR3 bases: TGCGCCAGCAGCTGGGGACAGAATCAGCCCCAGCATTTT. Full variable domain (rest looked up from reference TRBV5-1 and TRBJ1-5): KAGVTQTPRYLIKTRGQQVTLSCSPISGHRSVSWYQQTPGQGLQFLFEYFSETQRNKGNFPGRFSGRQFSNSRSEMNVSTLELGDSALYLCASSWGQNQPQHFGDGTRLSIL.

V is TRBV4-1 and J is TRBJ1-3, with 7 nucleotides matching TRBD1. V was pared by 0 bases and J by 0 bases, with 5 bases of the junction left unmatched. The CDR3 totals 17 residues. Looked up from germline, CDR1 is MGHRA and CDR2 is YSYEKL. The CDR3 is CASSQESGTDSGNTIYF. The CDR3 nucleotides are TGCGCCAGCAGCCAAGAATCAGGGACAGACTCTGGAAACACCATATATTTT.

The genes are TRBV28 and TRBJ1-2; 9 positions agree with TRBD1. The germline gives CDR1 MDHEN, CDR2 SYDVKM. CDR3 length equals 16 residues. V was pared by 6 bases and J by 1 base, with 9 bases of the junction left unmatched. CDR3 bases: TGTGCCAGCAGAGGGACAGGGACCCGGATTAACTATGGCTACACCTTC. Residues: CASRGTGTRINYGYTF.

The J gene is TRBJ2-7, the V gene TRBV6-5; 7 bases fit TRBD1. CDR1 is MNHEY and CDR2 is SVGAGI in the germline V gene. V dropped 2 bases and J dropped 3; count of bases not matched to a gene: 1. This CDR3 comprises 13 residues. The CDR3 protein is CASSYPGGYEQYF. The CDR3 DNA is TGTGCCAGCAGTTACCCAGGGGGCTACGAGCAGTACTTC.

As regards this clone: A junction end diverges from the germline sequence, so it may reflect a read error. V usage is TRBV5-4 and J usage is TRBJ1-1; D is uncertain. Germline CDR1 reads SGHNT; CDR2 reads YYREEE (reference sequence). This CDR3 has 13 residues. The CDR3 region has the DNA TGTGCCAGCAGCTTTCTCCGAAACAGTGAAGCTTTCTTT. It translates to CASSFLRNSEAFF.

The chain links TRBV15 to TRBJ1-6; possibly TRBD1 for D (6 bases). The CDR3 totals 18 residues. Germline CDR1 is LNHNV and CDR2 is YYDKDF (reference sequence). The V and J ends lost 3 bases and 0 bases respectively, with 15 bases between them. The CDR3 sequence: CATSSKGQTSSYNSPLHF. CDR3 DNA: TGTGCCACCAGCAGCAAAGGACAGACGAGCTCCTATAATTCACCCCTCCACTTT.

The J gene is TRBJ2-2, the V gene TRBV4-3; weak D call: TRBD2 (7 bases). V was clipped by 4 bases and J by 7 bases, with 16 bases between them. Germline CDR1 and CDR2: LGHNA and YSLEER. This CDR3 spans 15 amino acids. CDR3 amino acids: CASSPIGGADGELFF. The CDR3 DNA reads TGCGCCAGCAGCCCCATTGGGGGGGCGGACGGGGAGCTGTTTTTT.

The chain uses TRBV24-1 and TRBJ2-7, with D perhaps TRBD1 (6 bases). Per germline, CDR1 KGHDR and CDR2 SFDVKD. V gave up 4 bases and J gave up 2 bases, with 14 bases separating them. CDR3 length equals 15 residues. Written as DNA, the CDR3 is TGTGCCACCAGTGACTCAGGGGTTTTAGCCTACGAGCAGTACTTC. Its protein is CATSDSGVLAYEQYF.

The chain uses TRBV10-3 and TRBJ2-7, with 7 bases fitting TRBD2. CDR1 ENHRY and CDR2 SYGVKD come from the germline V gene. The CDR3 consists of 14 residues. With 4 bases clipped from V and 2 bases from J, the junction kept 5 bases outside the gene matches. The CDR3 here is CAISVGGGTYEQYF. The CDR3 coding sequence is TGTGCCATCAGTGTTGGCGGGGGTACCTACGAGCAGTACTTC.

The sample holds one count of this clone. V usage is TRBV7-9 and J usage is TRBJ2-3; 9 bases are shared with TRBD2. The CDR3 contains 17 residues. CDR1 and CDR2 (germline): SEHNR, FQNEAQ (reference sequence). The trim removed 1 base at V and 2 bases at J, leaving 7 bases unmatched. The CDR3 sequence is CASSLVLAGADTDTQYF. CDR3 in DNA: TGTGCCAGCAGCTTAGTATTAGCGGGGGCCGACACAGATACGCAGTATTTT.

This chain joins TRBV28 and TRBJ2-7, with D unclear. The V gene's germline CDR1 is MDHEN and CDR2 SYDVKM. The germline V and J ends were trimmed by 11 bases and 2 bases, with 10 bases remaining between them. CDR3 size: 11 residues. CDR3 amino acids: CAGADTYEQYF. The CDR3 DNA is TGTGCCGGCGCGGATACCTACGAGCAGTACTTC.

Only a few counts were recorded for this clone. The rearrangement links TRBV7-6 to TRBJ2-1; 7 bases fit TRBD2. V was pared by 11 bases and J by 6 bases, with 13 bases of the junction left unmatched. CDR3 length: 14 residues. The germline gives CDR1 SGHVS, CDR2 FNYEAQ. DNA of the CDR3: TGTGCCTTGTCAGCGGGGAGACATTCCAATGAGCAGTTCTTC. It yields the protein CALSAGRHSNEQFF.

This chain links TRBV14 with TRBJ1-1; 8 bases match TRBD1. The CDR3 has 16 residues. The J segment lost 1 base and the V segment lost 2 bases, leaving 6 bases of the junction unmatched. Germline lookup yields CDR1 SGHDN and CDR2 FVKESK. CDR3 coding DNA: TGTGCCAGCAGCCAACAAGGACAGGGCCCGAACACTGAAGCTTTCTTT. Protein sequence: CASSQQGQGPNTEAFF.

The chain employs TRBV4-3 and TRBJ2-5; 9 bases are shared with TRBD2. Germline V gene lookup returns CDR1 LGHNA and CDR2 YSLEER. V shed 2 bases, J shed 3 bases, and the junction held 4 bases outside the gene matches. The CDR3 is made up of 15 amino acids. Written as DNA, the CDR3 is TGCGCCAGCAGCCAATTCATAGCGGGGGAAGAGACCCAGTACTTC. Protein product: CASSQFIAGEETQYF.

This sequence joins TRBV7-4 and TRBJ1-5; tentative D call: TRBD1 (5 bases). CDR1 is SGHVT, CDR2 SQSDAQ, per germline. CDR3 length: 15 residues. Trimming pared 3 bases from V and 7 bases from J, leaving 16 bases between. CDR3: CASSFTDSSWQPQHF. The CDR3 nucleotides are TGTGCCAGCAGCTTTACAGACAGTTCTTGGCAGCCCCAGCATTTT.

The V call is TRBV3-1 (or the pseudogene TRBV3-2), the J call TRBJ1-2; D might be TRBD1 (6 bases). V was shortened by 10 bases and J by 6 bases, with 18 bases between the two germline ends. The germline V gene has CDR1 LGHDT and CDR2 YNNKEL (reference sequence). This CDR3 contains 13 residues. The CDR3 protein is CATFTGGADGYTF. Here the CDR3 DNA reads TGTGCCACCTTCACGGGGGGGGCAGATGGCTACACCTTC.

The rearrangement joins TRBV28 to TRBJ1-1; TRBD1 matches at 8 bases. J gave up 6 bases and V 5 bases, and 11 bases lay outside the gene matches. The germline CDR1 and CDR2 sequences are MDHEN and SYDVKM. The CDR3 spans 15 residues. CDR3 bases: TGTGCCAGCAGTCCCCAAACAGGGGGGGTCCCTGAAGCTTTCTTT. This encodes CASSPQTGGVPEAFF.

The chain carries TRBV28 and TRBJ2-3; 12 nucleotides agree with TRBD2. After removal of 0 bases from V and 3 bases from J, the junction contained 4 bases not matched to a gene. This CDR3 is built from 17 residues. Germline CDR1 MDHEN, CDR2 SYDVKM. CDR3 nucleotide sequence: TGTGCCAGCAGTTTATGGTCTAGCGGGAGGGGTACAGATACGCAGTATTTT. It codes for CASSLWSSGRGTDTQYF.

The V gene is TRBV28, the J gene TRBJ1-3; a possible D gene is TRBD1 (6 bases). V was pared by 4 bases and J by 5 bases, with 15 bases between. CDR1 is MDHEN and CDR2 is SYDVKM in the germline V gene. The length of the CDR3 is 15 residues. As DNA, the CDR3 is TGTGCCAGCAGTTCGGAACAGGGTTGGAGAAACACCATATATTTT. Its protein product is CASSSEQGWRNTIYF.

The chain employs TRBV5-4 and TRBJ2-6, with 10 bases lining up with TRBD2. CDR1 and CDR2 (germline): SGHNT, YYREEE (reference sequence). The CDR3 is 18 amino acids. Unmatched junction bases numbered 10, after V lost 4 bases and J lost 3 bases. CDR3 in amino acids: CASSLRLAGVLGANVLTF. CDR3 bases: TGTGCCAGCAGCCTTCGGCTAGCGGGAGTCCTTGGGGCCAACGTCCTGACTTTC.